This TCR beta chain was retrieved from a study of cytomegalovirus exposure and HLA in healthy donors. Across the whole study: There were around 390 genotyped donors. Of these, about 81% fell in the genetic ancestry cluster associated with self-reported Caucasian donors.

Primers included in the PCR were 60 Vbeta and 13 Jbeta primers. Data came from immunoSEQ multiplex PCR; TCRdb stores just in-frame clones and leaves some out. Among roughly 280,000 clones, 65% to 85% were seen once, and the ten largest hold about 2.2%. The V gene's germline CDR1 is LNHNV and CDR2 YYDKDF (reference sequence). This CDR3 is built from 15 residues. The V end was cut by 3 bases, the J end by 3 bases, with 15 bases between. Study observations and caveats: Productive rates of about 87% or about 30% were seen for most TCR beta V segments in an earlier analysis. Reports indicate that TCR beta sequences accurately predicted the HLA-A and HLA-B alleles of most subjects.

Every donor was a healthy person donating bone marrow. Notes on this clone: Its antigen is unidentified.

The sequenced sample was PBMCs. The chain joins TRBV15 to TRBJ2-7; weak D call: TRBD1 (6 bases). This clonotype originated in a female donor in good health and CMV-seronegative. The CDR3: CATSSVWGPNYEQYF. The CDR3, as DNA: TGTGCCACCAGCAGCGTGTGGGGGCCAAACTACGAGCAGTACTTC.